Detailed here is one TCR beta chain. No antigen is known for it. The sample comes from a study of T cell responses to AZD1222 COVID-19 vaccine. V lost 0 bases, J lost 7 bases, and 11 bases lay in between. Germline V gene sequence: CDR1 SGHDT, CDR2 YYEEEE. This CDR3 comprises 15 residues. Libraries were prepared by immunoSEQ multiplex PCR; TCRdb keeps only in-frame clonotypes and omits some of them. The sample includes 80,000 or so clones, approximately 80% of them seen just once. Study results and caveats: Regions 160-218 and 743-854 dominated among vaccine-associated CD4 TCRs spanning spike.

The rearrangement uses TRBV5-6 and TRBJ1-6; D is undetermined. The sequencing used peripheral blood, collected 28 days after the second dose of the MenACWY control vaccine. The clonotype was recovered from an adult who received the MenACWY meningococcal vaccine as a control. The CDR3 reads CASSLAPGGNSPLHF. In nucleotides, the CDR3 is TGTGCCAGCAGCTTGGCCCCGGGAGGGAATTCACCCCTCCACTTT.